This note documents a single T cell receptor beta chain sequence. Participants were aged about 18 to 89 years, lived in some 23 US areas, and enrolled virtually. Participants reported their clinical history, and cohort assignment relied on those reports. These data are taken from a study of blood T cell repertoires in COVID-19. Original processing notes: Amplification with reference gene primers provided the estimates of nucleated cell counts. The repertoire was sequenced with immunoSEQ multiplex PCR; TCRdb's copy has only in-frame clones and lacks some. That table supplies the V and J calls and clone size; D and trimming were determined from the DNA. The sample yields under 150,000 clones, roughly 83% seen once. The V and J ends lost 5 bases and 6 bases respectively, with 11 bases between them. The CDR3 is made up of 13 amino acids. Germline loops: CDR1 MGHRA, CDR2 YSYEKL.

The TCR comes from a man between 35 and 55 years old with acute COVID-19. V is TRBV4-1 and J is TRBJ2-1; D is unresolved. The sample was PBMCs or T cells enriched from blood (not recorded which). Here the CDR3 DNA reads TGCGCCAGCAGCGTTACTTACCTCAATGAGCAGTTCTTC. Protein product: CASSVTYLNEQFF.